These 9 T cell receptor beta chains were sequenced from one sample in a study of blood T cell repertoires in COVID-19. Sequencing used immunoSEQ multiplex PCR; TCRdb keeps in-frame clones, though not all of them. Of over 150,000 clones in the sample, 78% were seen once. Sequences were obtained from peripheral blood. These TCRs come from an elderly man with acute or convalescent COVID-19.

The rearrangement uses TRBV6-1 and TRBJ1-2, with a possible D match to TRBD1 (6 bases). Germline CDR1 MNHNS, CDR2 SASEGT. The CDR3 consists of 18 residues. With 2 bases removed from V and 1 base from J, the gap between germline ends came to 20 bases. The CDR3 DNA follows: TGTGCCAGCAGTGAAAAGATCTTGGGGGCAGTCTTTAACTATGGCTACACCTTC. Amino acids: CASSEKILGAVFNYGYTF.

The chain joins TRBV5-8 to TRBJ2-1; unclear D gene. CDR3 length: 17 residues. V was cut by 3 bases and J by 0 bases, with 16 bases left in between. Germline V gives CDR1 SGHTS, CDR2 YDEGEE. The CDR3 sequence is CASSSALTTSSYNEQFF. The CDR3 nucleotides are TGTGCCAGCAGCTCCGCGTTAACTACCTCCTCCTACAATGAGCAGTTCTTC.

This chain links TRBV27 with TRBJ1-1, with 8 nucleotides matching TRBD1. V trimming: 5 bases; J trimming: 1 base; junction bases outside the gene matches: 9. Germline assignment: CDR1 MNHEY and CDR2 SMNVEV (reference sequence). The CDR3 has 16 residues. CDR3 in DNA: TGTGCCAGCAGTCTAAACCCCGGGACAGGGAACACTGAAGCTTTCTTT. Its translation is CASSLNPGTGNTEAFF.

As regards this clone: One end of the junction fails to match germline, which may point to a read error. The J gene is TRBJ1-1, the V gene TRBV2; TRBD1 matches 7 bases. The CDR3 runs 11 residues. The germline CDR1 and CDR2 sequences are SNHLY and FYNNEI. CDR3: CASTLDREGFF. CDR3 coding DNA: TGTGCCAGCACCCTAGACAGGGAAGGTTTCTTT. Complete variable domain (other parts from reference TRBV2 and TRBJ1-1): EPEVTQTPSHQVTQMGQEVILRCVPISNHLYFYWYRQILGQKVEFLVSFYNNEISEKSEIFDDQFSVERPDGSNFTLKIRSTKLEDSAMYFCASTLDREGFFGQGTRLTVV.

Worth noting for this clone: Other DNA sequences in this sample translate to the same CDR3. The rearrangement joins TRBV15 to TRBJ2-5; TRBD2 might be the D (5 bases). CDR3 size: 13 residues. Germline CDR1 and CDR2: LNHNV and YYDKDF (reference sequence). The V end lost 0 bases, the J end lost 5 bases, and 7 bases lay between the germline ends. The CDR3 here is CATSRDPGETQYF. In nucleotides, the CDR3 is TGTGCCACCAGCAGAGATCCGGGGGAGACCCAGTACTTC.

The rearrangement links TRBV5-1 to TRBJ2-3; D not resolved. V was pared by 4 bases and J by 2 bases, with 11 bases between. Germline-derived CDR1 and CDR2 are SGHRS and YFSETQ. CDR3 length equals 14 residues. CDR3 residues: CASSRSSHTDTQYF. For the CDR3, the DNA is TGCGCCAGCAGCCGTAGCAGCCACACAGATACGCAGTATTTT.

The V gene is TRBV6-4, the J gene TRBJ2-2; TRBD1 matches at 9 bases. In germline, CDR1 is MRHNA, CDR2 SNTAGT. The CDR3 has 18 residues. V lost 8 bases to trimming and J lost 5 bases; unmatched junction nucleotides: 18. CDR3 nucleotides: TGTGCCAGCGCCTACTCCGCGTCCGGGACAGGGATGACCGGGGAGCTGTTTTTT. It is translated as CASAYSASGTGMTGELFF.

This CDR3 is CASKSPRDQETQYF. The CDR3 DNA is TGTGCCAGCAAGTCCCCTCGGGACCAAGAGACCCAGTACTTC. The gene calls are TRBV28 and TRBJ2-5, with D unresolved. Per the germline V gene, CDR1 is MDHEN and CDR2 is SYDVKM. This CDR3 has 14 residues. Trimming took 7 bases from V and 0 from J, leaving 12 bases between them. Full variable domain (outside the CDR3, taken from reference TRBV28 and TRBJ2-5): DVKVTQSSRYLVKRTGEKVFLECVQDMDHENMFWYRQDPGLGLRLIYFSYDVKMKEKGDIPEGYSVSREKKERFSLILESASTNQTSMYLCASKSPRDQETQYFGPGTRLLVL.

The V gene is TRBV24-1, the J gene TRBJ1-1; perhaps TRBD1 as D (5 bases). V dropped 5 bases and J dropped 1 base, with 10 bases sitting between them. The CDR3 consists of 14 residues. Looked up from germline, CDR1 is KGHDR and CDR2 is SFDVKD. CDR3 DNA sequence: TGTGCCACCAGTGGGGGGGGTTCGAACACTGAAGCTTTCTTT. Translation gives CATSGGGSNTEAFF.